Each of the 8 T cell receptor beta chains below was sequenced from the same sample in a study of early T cells in non-severe SARS-CoV-2 infection. TCRdb passed the 5' RACE reads through MiXCR, listing each CDR3 protein once. Of around 77,000 distinct CDR3 sequences in the sample, around a tenth were seen once. The source material was whole blood, sampled at baseline. The receptors originated from an adult who was a healthcare worker with PCR-confirmed SARS-CoV-2 infection or an uninfected control (not recorded which).

This clonotype was detected many times. The gene calls are TRBV3-1 and TRBJ1-2; D gene uncertain. CDR3 length equals 12 residues. CDR1 is LGHDT, CDR2 YNNKEL, per germline (reference sequence). Trimming left V 3 bases short and J 4 bases short, with 6 bases between. The CDR3 DNA sequence: TGTGCCAGCAGCCAGGGGTTCTATGGCTACACCTTC. It encodes CASSQGFYGYTF.

The chain joins TRBV7-9 to TRBJ1-4; tentative D call: TRBD1 (6 bases). The V end lost 4 bases, the J end lost 5 bases, and 14 bases lay between the germline ends. The CDR3 spans 15 residues. Germline V gene data show CDR1 as SEHNR and CDR2 as FQNEAQ (reference sequence). The CDR3 coding sequence is TGTGCCAGCAGCTCCTGGGGAAGGGGGAATGAAAAACTGTTTTTT. Amino acids: CASSSWGRGNEKLFF.

This clonotype has at least ten counts. The V gene is TRBV5-1, the J gene TRBJ2-5; D call uncertain. From germline, CDR1 is SGHRS and CDR2 YFSETQ. The CDR3 contains 13 residues. V dropped 0 bases and J dropped 3 bases, with 6 bases sitting between them. The CDR3 loop is CASSLGQKETQYF. CDR3 sequence (DNA): TGCGCCAGCAGCTTGGGCCAGAAAGAGACCCAGTACTTC. Supplemented by reference TRBV5-1 and TRBJ2-5, the full variable domain reads KAGVTQTPRYLIKTRGQQVTLSCSPISGHRSVSWYQQTPGQGLQFLFEYFSETQRNKGNFPGRFSGRQFSNSRSEMNVSTLELGDSALYLCASSLGQKETQYFGPGTRLLVL.

This clonotype has just a few counts. The chain uses TRBV18 and TRBJ1-2; D unresolved. V dropped 1 base and J dropped 0 bases, with 9 bases sitting between them. The CDR3 is 15 residues long. CDR1 and CDR2 (germline): KGHSH, LQKENI. The DNA for the CDR3 is TGTGCCAGCTCACCACAGGGTTTAGCTAACTATGGCTACACCTTC. Residues: CASSPQGLANYGYTF. Variable domain in full (rest from reference TRBV18 and TRBJ1-2): NAGVMQNPRHLVRRRGQEARLRCSPMKGHSHVYWYRQLPEEGLKFMVYLQKENIIDESGMPKERFSAEFPKEGPSILRIQQVVRGDSAAYFCASSPQGLANYGYTFGSGTRLTVV.

Many counts were recorded for this clonotype. The chain couples TRBV7-2 to TRBJ1-5; D gene uncertain. The germline gives CDR1 SGHTA, CDR2 FQGNSA. There are 12 residues in the CDR3. The ends were cut back, 3 bases at V and 4 bases at J, with 4 bases in the middle. The CDR3 loop is CASSLGNQPQHF. CDR3 bases: TGTGCCAGCAGCTTGGGGAATCAGCCCCAGCATTTT.

This clonotype was seen only a few times. This chain uses TRBV4-3 with TRBJ1-5; possibly TRBD1 for D (6 bases). The CDR3 has 16 residues. Per germline, CDR1 LGHNA and CDR2 YSLEER. The V end was cut by 0 bases, the J end by 1 base, with 10 bases between. CDR3 bases: TGCGCCAGCAGCCAAGAGGTAGGGGGGAGCAATCAGCCCCAGCATTTT. This sequence encodes CASSQEVGGSNQPQHF.

This clonotype showed up many times. V gene TRBV4-3 combines with J gene TRBJ2-3, with D maybe TRBD1 (5 bases). The V and J ends lost 1 base and 6 bases respectively, with 11 bases between them. CDR3 length equals 14 residues. Germline CDR1 LGHNA, CDR2 YSLEER. CDR3 DNA sequence: TGCGCCAGCAGCCAAGTGGGGCCGATGGATACGCAGTATTTT. Amino acid sequence: CASSQVGPMDTQYF.

This clonotype was seen only once. The rearrangement uses TRBV12-3 or TRBV12-4 and TRBJ1-1; a weak D match, TRBD1 (6 bases). Trimming took 6 bases from V and 4 from J, leaving 15 bases between them. This CDR3 has 14 amino acids. The CDR3 DNA reads TGTGCCAGCAGCCGCAGGGGCGATGGCACTGAAGCTTTCTTT. Protein sequence: CASSRRGDGTEAFF.